This entry features one T cell receptor (beta chain) sequence. The data belong to a study of blood T cell repertoires in COVID-19. Study summary: T cells, B-cell-depleted T cells, or PBMCs supplied cDNA or gDNA.

As processed by the authors: Nucleated cell number was recorded as an estimate derived from reference gene primer amplification. Produced via immunoSEQ multiplex PCR; TCRdb's table is partial and in-frame only. V and J calls and clone size follow that table, whereas D and trimming were derived from the DNA. The table includes around 200,000 clones, roughly 84% detected once. V lost 4 bases and J 1 base, leaving 7 bases between the germline ends. The CDR3 covers 13 residues. The rearrangement links TRBV12-3 or TRBV12-4 to TRBJ1-1; D gene uncertain. The clonotype comes from a woman at least 80 years old with acute or convalescent COVID-19. Input material: peripheral blood. The CDR3 nucleotides are TGTGCCAGCAGTTATCAGGAGAACACTGAAGCTTTCTTT. This sequence encodes CASSYQENTEAFF.